This TCR beta chain appears in the sequencing data of a study of metastatic and nonmetastatic thyroid tumors. This CDR3 spans 16 amino acids. Between the trimmed V and J ends, which lost 1 base and 5 bases, there was a span of 18 bases. Looked up from germline, CDR1 is MGHRA and CDR2 is YSYEKL. The study's findings and limits: According to reports, the diversity of TCR beta was significantly higher in malignant thyroid tumors than in benign nodules, and this held in both blood and tumor samples.

There were no patients who had received any treatment before thyroid surgery. As originally analysed: A classifier of distant metastasis in papillary thyroid cancer was built from CDR3 differences (across clinicopathological groups). TCRdb reanalyzed the PCR reads with MiXCR. None of the V and J calls come from the authors' own analysis; TCRdb made them. The sample lists 13,000 to 15,000 clones; 3.6% were seen once. Ten or more counts support this clone. What it recognizes is unknown. The source is a female donor with papillary thyroid cancer or a benign thyroid nodule (not recorded which). Some clones in this sample may be carry-over from other donors' samples. The V gene is TRBV4-1, the J gene TRBJ2-7; the D gene could be TRBD1 or TRBD2 (5 bases each). The sequenced sample consisted of tumor tissue. CDR3 sequence (DNA): TGCGCCAGCAGCCAAGGGGGGTGGCAGGGTAGCGACGAGCAGTACTTC. This sequence encodes CASSQGGWQGSDEQYF.